What follows are 19 T cell receptor beta chains derived from one specimen sequenced in a study of blood T cells in healthy people across ages. The second PCR ran about 6 to 12 cycles with a sample-barcoded 5' primer and J-beta primers. MiXCR, applied by TCRdb to the 5' RACE reads, yields one record per CDR3 protein. Of 800,000 to 950,000 distinct CDR3 sequences in the sample, roughly 29% were seen once. Another study also made use of these data, one on T cells of mothers and their children.

Sequenced: blood. These receptors were obtained from a middle-aged woman in good health.

This clonotype was detected many times. V is TRBV7-9 and J is TRBJ2-7; 8 nucleotides agree with TRBD1. The CDR3 runs to 15 residues. V shed 8 bases, J shed 4 bases, and the junction held 13 bases outside the gene matches. Germline V gene lookup returns CDR1 SEHNR and CDR2 FQNEAQ (reference sequence). The CDR3 sequence is CASCFGTGGSYEQYF. The CDR3 bases are TGTGCCAGCTGTTTCGGGACAGGCGGCTCGTACGAGCAGTACTTC.

This clonotype was seen only once. This could be a read error, since a much larger clone is one nucleotide away. The V and J genes are TRBV20-1 and TRBJ2-7, with D perhaps TRBD1 (6 bases). The CDR3 is 19 residues long. Germline V lookup: CDR1 DFQATT, CDR2 SNEGSKA (reference sequence). V lost 0 bases to trimming and J lost 0 bases, with 24 bases between them. This chain's CDR3 is CSARERATGRIPSSYEQYF. CDR3 DNA: TGCAGTGCTAGAGAAAGAGCGACAGGAAGAATTCCCAGCTCCTACGAGCAGTACTTC.

This clonotype was counted at least ten times. One end of the junction fails to match germline, which may point to a read error. J is TRBJ2-5 and V is TRBV9; 10 bases agree with TRBD2. The germline V gene has CDR1 SGDLS and CDR2 YYNGEE. CDR3 length: 15 residues. As DNA, the CDR3 is TGTGCCAGCAGTGTAGGGCTAGCGGGGGCAGAGACCCAGTACTTC. Its protein is CASSVGLAGAETQYF.

V is TRBV5-1 and J is TRBJ2-7; a weak D match, TRBD2 (6 bases). CDR1 is SGHRS and CDR2 is YFSETQ in the germline V gene. V lost 2 bases and J 7 bases, leaving 19 bases between the germline ends. This CDR3 contains 15 residues. In DNA form, the CDR3 reads TGCGCCAGCAGCTTAGCCCCGGGAGAACGCGGAGAGCAGTACTTC. It codes for CASSLAPGERGEQYF.

The chain links TRBV29-1 to TRBJ2-1, with D uncertain. The CDR3 has 14 amino acids. The V gene's germline CDR1 is SQVTM and CDR2 ANQGSEA. Trimming took off 7 bases at V and 5 bases at J, with 18 bases between the two ends. CDR3 in amino acids: CSARRASGDNEQFF. CDR3 sequence (DNA): TGCAGCGCGAGAAGAGCTTCTGGGGACAATGAGCAGTTCTTC.

This chain joins TRBV6-6 and TRBJ1-5; D not resolved. V was trimmed by 0 bases and J by 2 bases, leaving 14 bases between them. Germline CDR1 is MNHNY and CDR2 is SVGAGI (reference sequence). CDR3 length equals 17 residues. In DNA, the CDR3 is TGTGCCAGCAGTTACTCGAAGACTGGGCTGGGCAATCAGCCCCAGCATTTT. It encodes CASSYSKTGLGNQPQHF.

The J gene is TRBJ1-6, the V gene TRBV7-2; maybe TRBD1 (5 bases). The CDR3 runs to 16 residues. Germline values: CDR1 SGHTA, CDR2 FQGNSA. Trimming stripped 1 base from V and 6 bases from J, with 13 bases between. CDR3 sequence reads: CASSLVGAGTNSPLHF. Here the CDR3 DNA reads TGTGCCAGCAGCTTAGTAGGGGCAGGGACTAATTCACCCCTCCACTTT.

Ten or more counts support this clonotype. The chain joins TRBV6-1 to TRBJ1-2; D is ambiguous. V was clipped by 1 base and J by 4 bases, with 7 bases between them. In germline, CDR1 is MNHNS, CDR2 SASEGT. This CDR3 contains 13 residues. DNA of the CDR3: TGTGCCAGCAGTGAAGGGGAAGCCTATGGCTACACCTTC. Translation: CASSEGEAYGYTF.

This clonotype has a count of ten or more. The V gene is TRBV6-5, the J gene TRBJ2-7; TRBD1 might be the D (6 bases). CDR3 size: 14 residues. Germline V gene data show CDR1 as MNHEY and CDR2 as SVGAGI. The germline V and J ends were trimmed by 5 bases and 4 bases, with 15 bases remaining between them. This CDR3 reads CASSPAGVRYEQYF. The DNA of the CDR3 is TGTGCCAGCAGTCCCGCAGGGGTTCGGTACGAGCAGTACTTC.

This clonotype showed up many times. The chain uses TRBV5-1 and TRBJ2-1; D is perhaps TRBD2 (7 bases). The germline V and J ends were trimmed by 1 base and 8 bases, with 16 bases remaining between them. Per the germline V gene, CDR1 is SGHRS and CDR2 is YFSETQ. CDR3 length: 15 residues. The CDR3 reads CASSLQGGGVDEQFF. The DNA of the CDR3 is TGCGCCAGCAGCTTGCAAGGCGGGGGCGTTGATGAGCAGTTCTTC.

The chain recombines TRBV27 with TRBJ2-7, with D possibly being TRBD2 (7 bases). The ends were cut back, 4 bases at V and 2 bases at J, with 15 bases in the middle. Germline loops: CDR1 MNHEY, CDR2 SMNVEV (reference sequence). CDR3 length: 15 amino acids. This CDR3 is CASSWGGGATYEQYF. In DNA, the CDR3 is TGTGCCAGCAGTTGGGGGGGCGGGGCTACCTACGAGCAGTACTTC.

In its sample, this clonotype was seen once. Here the CDR3 DNA reads TGCAGTGCTAGAAGTTGGTACGGAGAGACCCAGTACTTC. This gives the protein CSARSWYGETQYF. The rearrangement joins TRBV20-1 to TRBJ2-5; D not resolved. The CDR3 consists of 13 residues. V lost 2 bases to trimming and J lost 4 bases, with 11 bases between them. Germline CDR1 is DFQATT and CDR2 is SNEGSKA (reference sequence).

The V and J genes are TRBV6-5 and TRBJ1-2; 7 nucleotides match TRBD1. This CDR3 has 14 amino acids. The J segment lost 3 bases and the V segment lost 1 base, leaving 2 bases of the junction unmatched. Germline CDR1 and CDR2: MNHEY and SVGAGI. The CDR3 DNA is TGTGCCAGCAGTTACTTAGGGACAGACTATGGCTACACCTTC. As protein: CASSYLGTDYGYTF.

The chain carries TRBV5-1 and TRBJ2-5; D may match TRBD1 or TRBD2 (6 bases each). The CDR3 totals 17 residues. Trimming took off 0 bases at V and 2 bases at J, with 17 bases between the two ends. In germline, CDR1 is SGHRS, CDR2 YFSETQ. This chain's CDR3 is CASSLALVGGPQETQYF. The CDR3 DNA reads TGCGCCAGCAGCTTGGCTCTAGTGGGGGGCCCACAAGAGACCCAGTACTTC. The complete variable domain, with remaining parts taken from reference TRBV5-1 and TRBJ2-5, reads KAGVTQTPRYLIKTRGQQVTLSCSPISGHRSVSWYQQTPGQGLQFLFEYFSETQRNKGNFPGRFSGRQFSNSRSEMNVSTLELGDSALYLCASSLALVGGPQETQYFGPGTRLLVL.

The rearrangement joins TRBV20-1 to TRBJ1-1; 10 nucleotides agree with TRBD1. Germline V gene sequence: CDR1 DFQATT, CDR2 SNEGSKA (reference sequence). This CDR3 has 14 residues. Unmatched junction bases numbered 9, after V lost 6 bases and J lost 5 bases. The CDR3, as DNA: TGCAGTGCAGACAGGGGGCACCAAGGGACTGAAGCTTTCTTT. Encoded protein: CSADRGHQGTEAFF.

Concerning this clonotype: A much larger clonotype is one base distant, so this may be a read error. V usage is TRBV12-3 or TRBV12-4 and J usage is TRBJ2-1; D could derive from TRBD1 or TRBD2 (5 bases each). The CDR3 loop spans 11 amino acids. DNA of the CDR3: TGTGCCAGCACCGTGGGGGACGAGCAGGTCTTC. Translated: CASTVGDEQVF.

The table lists this clonotype with many counts. The chain is built from TRBV27 and TRBJ2-5; 8 bases map to TRBD1. From germline, CDR1 is MNHEY and CDR2 SMNVEV (reference sequence). The CDR3 has 15 amino acids. Unmatched junction bases numbered 6, after V lost 1 base and J lost 5 bases. This CDR3 reads CASSLYGRQGETQYF. In DNA, the CDR3 is TGTGCCAGCAGTTTATACGGGAGACAGGGGGAGACCCAGTACTTC.

This clonotype was counted only a few times. The genes are TRBV30 and TRBJ2-1; 11 bases align to TRBD2. This CDR3 is 15 amino acids long. CDR1 is GTSNPN, CDR2 SVGIG, per germline (reference sequence). V lost 4 bases, J lost 3 bases, and 5 bases stayed unmatched. Here the CDR3 reads CAWTLLAGDYNEQFF. The CDR3 nucleotides read TGTGCCTGGACCTTACTAGCGGGGGACTACAATGAGCAGTTCTTC.

The table lists this clonotype with many counts. The chain uses TRBV7-8 and TRBJ2-3, with D possibly matching TRBD1 (5 bases). V shed 2 bases and J shed 2 bases, with 8 bases lying between them. CDR1 is SGHVS and CDR2 is FQNEAQ in the germline V gene. This CDR3 has 14 residues. The CDR3 DNA follows: TGTGCCAGCAGCTTATACAGGACCACAGATACGCAGTATTTT. Translating it yields CASSLYRTTDTQYF.